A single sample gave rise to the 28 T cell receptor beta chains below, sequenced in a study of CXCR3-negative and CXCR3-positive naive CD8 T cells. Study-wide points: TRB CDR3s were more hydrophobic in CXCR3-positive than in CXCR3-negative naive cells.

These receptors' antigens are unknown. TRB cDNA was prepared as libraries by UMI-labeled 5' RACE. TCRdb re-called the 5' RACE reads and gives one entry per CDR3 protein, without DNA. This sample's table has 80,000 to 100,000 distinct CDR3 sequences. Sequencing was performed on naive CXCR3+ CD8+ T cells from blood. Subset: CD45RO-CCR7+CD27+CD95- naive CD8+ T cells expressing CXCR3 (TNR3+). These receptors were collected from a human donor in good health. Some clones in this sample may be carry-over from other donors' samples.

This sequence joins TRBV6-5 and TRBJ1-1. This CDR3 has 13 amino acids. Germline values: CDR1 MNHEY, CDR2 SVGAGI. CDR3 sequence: CASSYSKGTEAFF.

The chain's CDR3 is CSVFQGADGYTF. The rearrangement links TRBV29-1 to TRBJ1-2; the D call of TRBD1 rests on TCRdb alone, since no DNA is present to check it. Germline loops: CDR1 SQVTM, CDR2 ANQGSEA. The CDR3 totals 12 residues. The variable domain in full, with the rest retrieved from reference TRBV29-1 and TRBJ1-2, is SAVISQKPSRDICQRGTSLTIQCQVDSQVTMMFWYRQQPGQSLTLIATANQGSEATYESGFVIDKFPISRPNLTFSTLTVSNMSPEDSSIYLCSVFQGADGYTFGSGTRLTVV.

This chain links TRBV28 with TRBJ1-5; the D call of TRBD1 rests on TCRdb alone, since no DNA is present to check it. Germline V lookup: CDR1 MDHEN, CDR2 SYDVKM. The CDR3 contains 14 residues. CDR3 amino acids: CASSLGGGWQPQHF.

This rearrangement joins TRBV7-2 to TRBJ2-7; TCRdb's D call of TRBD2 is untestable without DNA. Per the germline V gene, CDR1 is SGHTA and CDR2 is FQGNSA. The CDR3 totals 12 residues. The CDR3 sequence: CASGSSTYEQYF.

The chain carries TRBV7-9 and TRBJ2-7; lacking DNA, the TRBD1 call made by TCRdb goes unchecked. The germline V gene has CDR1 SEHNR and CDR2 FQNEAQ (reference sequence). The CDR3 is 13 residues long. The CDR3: CASSAPGTGGQYF.

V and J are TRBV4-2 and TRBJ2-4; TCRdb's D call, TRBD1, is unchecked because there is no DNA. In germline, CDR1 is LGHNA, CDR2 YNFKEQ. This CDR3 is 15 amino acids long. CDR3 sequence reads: CASSQEDRAKNIQYF.

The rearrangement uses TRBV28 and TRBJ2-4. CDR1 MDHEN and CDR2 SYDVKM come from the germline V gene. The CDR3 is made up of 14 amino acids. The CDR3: CASSLNLAKNIQYF.

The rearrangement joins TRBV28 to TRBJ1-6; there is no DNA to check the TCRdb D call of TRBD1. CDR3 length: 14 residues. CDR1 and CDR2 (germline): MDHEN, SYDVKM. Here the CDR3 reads CASRRGALRSPLHF.

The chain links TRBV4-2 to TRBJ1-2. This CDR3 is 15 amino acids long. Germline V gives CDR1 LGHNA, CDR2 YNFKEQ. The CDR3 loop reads CASSQDPRTNYGYTF.

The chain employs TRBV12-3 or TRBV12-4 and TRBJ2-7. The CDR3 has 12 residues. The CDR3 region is CACAEVRYEQYF.

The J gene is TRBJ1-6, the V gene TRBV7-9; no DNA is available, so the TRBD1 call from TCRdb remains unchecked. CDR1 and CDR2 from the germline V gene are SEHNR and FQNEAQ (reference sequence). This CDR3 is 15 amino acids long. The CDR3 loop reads CASSLVFGGGSPLHF.

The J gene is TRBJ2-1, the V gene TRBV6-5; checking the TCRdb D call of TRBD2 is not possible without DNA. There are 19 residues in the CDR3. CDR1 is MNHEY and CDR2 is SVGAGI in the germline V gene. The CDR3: CASSNTYPSKLFPYNEQFF.

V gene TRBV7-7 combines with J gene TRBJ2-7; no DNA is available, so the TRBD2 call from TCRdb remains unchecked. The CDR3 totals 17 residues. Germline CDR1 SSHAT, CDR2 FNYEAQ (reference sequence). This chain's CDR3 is CASTIMRLLAENNEQYF.

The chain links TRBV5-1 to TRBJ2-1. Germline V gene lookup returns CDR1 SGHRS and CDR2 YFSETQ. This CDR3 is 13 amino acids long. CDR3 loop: CASSLDRYNEQFF. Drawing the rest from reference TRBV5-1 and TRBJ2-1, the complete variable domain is KAGVTQTPRYLIKTRGQQVTLSCSPISGHRSVSWYQQTPGQGLQFLFEYFSETQRNKGNFPGRFSGRQFSNSRSEMNVSTLELGDSALYLCASSLDRYNEQFFGPGTRLTVL.

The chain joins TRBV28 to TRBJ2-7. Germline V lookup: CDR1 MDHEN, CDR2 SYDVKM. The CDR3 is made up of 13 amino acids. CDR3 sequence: CASSLSRSYEQYF.

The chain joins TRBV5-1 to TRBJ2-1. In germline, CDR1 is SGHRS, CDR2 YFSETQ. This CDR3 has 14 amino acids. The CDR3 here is CASSLVRHYNEQFF.

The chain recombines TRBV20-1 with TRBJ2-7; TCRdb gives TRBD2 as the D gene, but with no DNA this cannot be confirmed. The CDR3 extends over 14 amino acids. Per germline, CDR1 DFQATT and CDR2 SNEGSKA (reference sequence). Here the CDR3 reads CSALSGSASYEQYF.

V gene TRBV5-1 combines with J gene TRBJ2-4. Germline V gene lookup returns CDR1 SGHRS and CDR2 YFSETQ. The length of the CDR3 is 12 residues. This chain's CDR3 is CASRDVVDIQYF.

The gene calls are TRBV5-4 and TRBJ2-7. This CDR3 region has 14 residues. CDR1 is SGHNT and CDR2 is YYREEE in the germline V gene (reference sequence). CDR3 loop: CASSLEGMKDEQYF.

CDR3 protein: CASSSGQGGHYEQYF. The rearrangement joins TRBV5-8 to TRBJ2-7; the D gene TCRdb calls, TRBD1, cannot be checked with no DNA. Germline V gives CDR1 SGHTS, CDR2 YDEGEE. The CDR3 has 15 residues.

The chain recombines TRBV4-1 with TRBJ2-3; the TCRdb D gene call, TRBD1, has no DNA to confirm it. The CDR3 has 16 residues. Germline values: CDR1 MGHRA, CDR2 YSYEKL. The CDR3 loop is CASSQVGRQSTDTQYF.

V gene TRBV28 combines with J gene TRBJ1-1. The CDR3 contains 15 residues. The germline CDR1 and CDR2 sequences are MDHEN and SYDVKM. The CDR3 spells CASSLLEGARTEAFF.

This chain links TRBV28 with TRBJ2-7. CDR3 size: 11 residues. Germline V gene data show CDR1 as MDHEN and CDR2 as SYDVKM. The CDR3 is CASSFVQLQYF.

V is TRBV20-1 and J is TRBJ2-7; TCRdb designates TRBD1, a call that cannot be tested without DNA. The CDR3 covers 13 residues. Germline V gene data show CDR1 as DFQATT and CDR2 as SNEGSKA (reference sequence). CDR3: CSATGPSSYEQYF.

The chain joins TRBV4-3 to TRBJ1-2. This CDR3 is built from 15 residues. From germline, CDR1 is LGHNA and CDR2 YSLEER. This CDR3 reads CASSQEPGANYGYTF.

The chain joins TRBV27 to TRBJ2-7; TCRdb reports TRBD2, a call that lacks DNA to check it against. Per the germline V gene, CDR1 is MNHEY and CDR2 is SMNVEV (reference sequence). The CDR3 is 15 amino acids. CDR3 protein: CASSLSGTAPYEQYF.

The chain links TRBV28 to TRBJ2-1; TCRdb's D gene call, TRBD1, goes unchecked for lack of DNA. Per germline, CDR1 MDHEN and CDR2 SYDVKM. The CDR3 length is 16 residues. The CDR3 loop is CASSLPDRGPYNEQFF.

CDR3: CASSLDFGVETQYF. The chain combines TRBV7-9 with TRBJ2-5. From germline, CDR1 is SEHNR and CDR2 FQNEAQ (reference sequence). CDR3 size: 14 residues. The full variable domain, its missing parts supplied by reference TRBV7-9 and TRBJ2-5, is DTGVSQNPRHKITKRGQNVTFRCDPISEHNRLYWYRQTLGQGPEFLTYFQNEAQLEKSRLLSDRFSAERPKGSFSTLEIQRTEQGDSAMYLCASSLDFGVETQYFGPGTRLLVL.